Here is one T cell receptor beta chain with its context. The sample comes from a study of blood T cell repertoires in COVID-19. The length of the CDR3 is 13 residues. Germline loops: CDR1 LNHDA, CDR2 SQIVND (reference sequence). After removal of 5 bases from V and 7 bases from J, the junction contained 7 bases not matched to a gene. Recruitment covered 25 or so US areas and drew participants whose ages spanned roughly 18 to 100 years. Which cohort a participant joined came from the clinical history participants gave. Resolution of symptoms, clearance, or two negative PCRs was present in recovered Cohort 3 donors. In the original processing: Reference gene primers were amplified, and this amplification served to estimate nucleated cell counts. Generated by immunoSEQ multiplex PCR, the TCRdb table keeps only in-frame clones and is missing some. V and J calls and clone size are given by that table; D and trimming were obtained from the DNA. The table includes some 430,000 clones, roughly 88% detected once.

The TCR sequence derives from a young man who had recovered from COVID-19. Sequencing used PBMCs or T cells enriched from blood (not recorded which). The V gene is TRBV19, the J gene TRBJ1-1, with 7 bases matching TRBD1. The CDR3 protein is CASSPQGDNEAFF. CDR3 nucleotide sequence: TGTGCCAGTAGTCCCCAGGGGGATAATGAAGCTTTCTTT.